Given below is one T cell receptor beta chain in context. Only in-frame clones appear in the TCRdb table, and some are missing; sequencing was by immunoSEQ multiplex PCR. The data contain around 59,000 clones, 85% to 95% of them singletons. This entry is derived from a study of T cell changes during pregnancy in multiple sclerosis. The receptor comes from a female donor with multiple sclerosis, enrolled in a pregnancy study. The sample was CD8+ T cells from peripheral blood mononuclear cells, taken in the second trimester of pregnancy.

CDR3 sequence: CASRSNPWTALPWETQYF. The CDR3 DNA reads TGCGCCAGCCGCTCAAACCCTTGGACTGCCTTGCCATGGGAGACCCAGTACTTC. This chain uses TRBV4-1 with TRBJ2-5, with a possible D match to TRBD2 (5 bases). The CDR3 spans 18 residues. V gave up 8 bases and J gave up 5 bases, with 30 bases separating them. Per germline, CDR1 MGHRA and CDR2 YSYEKL.